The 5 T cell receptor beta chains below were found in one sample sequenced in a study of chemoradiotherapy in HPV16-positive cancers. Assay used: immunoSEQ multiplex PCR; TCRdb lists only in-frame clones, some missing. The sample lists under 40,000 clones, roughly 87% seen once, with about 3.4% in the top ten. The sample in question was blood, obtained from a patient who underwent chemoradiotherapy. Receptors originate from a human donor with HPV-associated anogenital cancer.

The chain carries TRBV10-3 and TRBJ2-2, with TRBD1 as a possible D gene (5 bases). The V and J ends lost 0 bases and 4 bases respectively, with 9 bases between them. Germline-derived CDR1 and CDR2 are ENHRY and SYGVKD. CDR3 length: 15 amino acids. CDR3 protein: CAISESDSFTGELFF. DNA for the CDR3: TGTGCCATCAGTGAGTCCGACAGTTTCACCGGGGAGCTGTTTTTT.

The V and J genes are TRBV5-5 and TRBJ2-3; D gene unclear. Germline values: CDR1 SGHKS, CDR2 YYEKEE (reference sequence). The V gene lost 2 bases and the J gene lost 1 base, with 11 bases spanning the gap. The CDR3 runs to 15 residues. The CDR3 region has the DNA TGTGCCAGCAGCTTCCTAGAGTATGGCACAGATACGCAGTATTTT. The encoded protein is CASSFLEYGTDTQYF.

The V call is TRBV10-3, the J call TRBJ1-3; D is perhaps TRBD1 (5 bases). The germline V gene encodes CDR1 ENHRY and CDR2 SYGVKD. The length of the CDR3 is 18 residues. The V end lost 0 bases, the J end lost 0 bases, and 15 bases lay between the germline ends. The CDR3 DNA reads TGTGCCATCAGTGAGTCGGGCAGGGTGGCCTACTCTGGAAACACCATATATTTT. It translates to CAISESGRVAYSGNTIYF.

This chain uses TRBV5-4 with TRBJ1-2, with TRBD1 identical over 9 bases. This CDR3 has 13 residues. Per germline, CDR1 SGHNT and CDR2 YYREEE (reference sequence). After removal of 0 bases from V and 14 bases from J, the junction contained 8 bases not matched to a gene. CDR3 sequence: CASSLARDREGTF. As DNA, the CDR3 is TGTGCCAGCAGCTTGGCCAGGGACAGGGAAGGGACCTTC.

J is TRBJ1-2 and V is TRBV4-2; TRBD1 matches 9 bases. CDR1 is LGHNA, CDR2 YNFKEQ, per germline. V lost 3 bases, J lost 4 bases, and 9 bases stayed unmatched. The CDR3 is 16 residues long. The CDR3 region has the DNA TGTGCCAGCAGCCAGGGATCCGGGACAGGGTCCTATGGCTACACCTTC. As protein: CASSQGSGTGSYGYTF.